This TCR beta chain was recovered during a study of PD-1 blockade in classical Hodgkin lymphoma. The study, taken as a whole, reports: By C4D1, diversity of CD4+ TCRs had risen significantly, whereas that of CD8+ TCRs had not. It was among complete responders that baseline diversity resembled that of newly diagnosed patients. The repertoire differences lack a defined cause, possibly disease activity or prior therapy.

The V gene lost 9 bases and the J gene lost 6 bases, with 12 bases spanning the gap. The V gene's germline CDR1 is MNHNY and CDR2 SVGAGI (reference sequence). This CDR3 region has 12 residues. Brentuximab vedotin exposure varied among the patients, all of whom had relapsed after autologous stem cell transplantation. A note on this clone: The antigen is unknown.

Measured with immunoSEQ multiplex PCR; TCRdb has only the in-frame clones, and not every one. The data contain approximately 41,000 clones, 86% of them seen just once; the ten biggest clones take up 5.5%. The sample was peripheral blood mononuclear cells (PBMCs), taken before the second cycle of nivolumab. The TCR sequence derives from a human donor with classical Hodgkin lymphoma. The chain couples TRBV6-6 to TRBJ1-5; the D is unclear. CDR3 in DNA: TGTGCCAGTCAAGAGCCAGTTCAGCCCCAGCATTTT. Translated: CASQEPVQPQHF.